This T cell receptor beta chain was obtained from a study of CD8+ T cells in alopecia areata. cDNA serving as the sequencing template came from extracted, reverse transcribed RNA. Produced via immunoSEQ multiplex PCR; TCRdb's table is partial and in-frame only. The sample consists of tens of thousands of clones, around 70% of them appearing once. Sample treatment: oral pan-JAK inhibitor, 5-10 mg twice daily. Germline V gene data show CDR1 as SQVTM and CDR2 as ANQGSEA. The junction had 4 bases not matched to a gene; V was cut back by 0 bases and J by 1 base. The CDR3 is made up of 16 amino acids. This sequence was found in a human donor with alopecia areata. The source was CD8+ T cells sorted from blood, collected at week 44, from a patient treated with tofacitinib. V is TRBV29-1 and J is TRBJ2-7, with TRBD2 matching 12 bases. CDR3 protein: CSVEDGLAGRSYEQYF. CDR3 in DNA: TGCAGCGTTGAAGATGGACTAGCGGGGCGATCCTACGAGCAGTACTTC.